Listed below are T cell receptor beta chains from one sample, sequenced in a study of response to subunit inactivated influenza vaccine. TCRdb recomputed calls from the RT-PCR reads with MiXCR, one row per CDR3 protein. The repertoire consists of 400,000 to 650,000 distinct CDR3 sequences, with less than 7.5% occurring once and the leading ten covering roughly 13%. The material was PBMCs from blood, obtained less than 30 months after vaccination. The receptors were gathered from a man between 50 and 69 years old who received an inactivated influenza vaccine. The CDR3 runs from the conserved cysteine through the conserved F or W. Each record gives: J gene, clone size, D gene, V gene, CDR3 DNA, CDR3 protein. D genes are given only for firm matches. Rows give clone size only sometimes, using once, few, many, or a class for an expanded clone.

J: TRBJ2-3
size: NA
D: TRBD2
V: TRBV29-1
DNA: TGCAGCGTTGCGAGCGGGAGGGCCGATACGCAGTATTTT
CDR3: CSVASGRADTQYF

J: TRBJ1-2
size: many
D: NA
V: TRBV7-2
DNA: TGTGCCAGCAGTTCTATAAGAGGGCCCGGCTACACCTTC
CDR3: CASSSIRGPGYTF

J: TRBJ1-1
size: few
D: NA
V: TRBV14
DNA: TGTGCCAGCAGCCAAGAGTATGGGGCCTACGTCTCCACTGAAGCTTTCTTT
CDR3: CASSQEYGAYVSTEAFF

J: TRBJ2-1
size: many
D: TRBD2
V: TRBV7-2
DNA: TGTGCCAGCAGCTTAGCATTTGGCGGGAGCAATGAGCAGTTCTTC
CDR3: CASSLAFGGSNEQFF

J: TRBJ2-1
size: NA
D: TRBD2
V: TRBV20-1
DNA: TGCAGTGCTAGAGATCGGGGACTAGCGGGAGGGCCGTCGAAGAATGAGCAGTTCTTC
CDR3: CSARDRGLAGGPSKNEQFF

J: TRBJ1-2
size: many
D: NA
V: TRBV5-1
DNA: TGCGCCAGCAGAGAGGGGACGGGGAGCGGCTACACCTTC
CDR3: CASREGTGSGYTF

J: TRBJ2-1
size: many
D: NA
V: TRBV12-3/TRBV12-4
DNA: TGTGCCAGCAGCCCGGGGAGACTAGTCTCCTACAATGAGCAGTTCTTC
CDR3: CASSPGRLVSYNEQFF

J: TRBJ1-1
size: many
D: NA
V: TRBV12-3/TRBV12-4
DNA: TGTGCCAGCAGTTTGGCCGGGGCCGGGAGCACTGAAGCTTTCTTT
CDR3: CASSLAGAGSTEAFF

J: TRBJ2-3
size: NA
D: NA
V: TRBV24-1
DNA: TGTGCCACCAGTGACTGGGCGGGATCCACTAGCACAGATACGCAGTATTTT
CDR3: CATSDWAGSTSTDTQYF

J: TRBJ1-2
size: few
D: TRBD1
V: TRBV7-2
DNA: TGTGCCAGCAGCTTAGGGAGGGGGCAGAACTATGGCTACACCTTC
CDR3: CASSLGRGQNYGYTF

J: TRBJ1-1
size: NA
D: TRBD1
V: TRBV3-1
DNA: TGTGCCAGCAGCCAAACACAGGGGGCTTGGAACACTGAAGCTTTCTTT
CDR3: CASSQTQGAWNTEAFF

J: TRBJ2-3
size: many
D: TRBD1
V: TRBV15
DNA: TGTGCCACCAGCGGGACCCCGGGACAGGCAATCACAGATACGCAGTATTTT
CDR3: CATSGTPGQAITDTQYF

J: TRBJ2-1
size: once
D: TRBD1
V: TRBV6-2/TRBV6-3
DNA: TGTGCCAGCAGCGTTTTAGACAGGGGTGTTCGCAATGAGCAGTTCTTC
CDR3: CASSVLDRGVRNEQFF

J: TRBJ2-6
size: NA
D: NA
V: TRBV27
DNA: TGTGCCAGCAGTCTCATTCACCACTCTGGGGCCAACGTCCTGACTTTC
CDR3: CASSLIHHSGANVLTF

J: TRBJ2-7
size: NA
D: NA
V: TRBV5-1
DNA: TGCGCCAGCACCCTCGGGGCCCCTGGCTACGAGCAGTACTTC
CDR3: CASTLGAPGYEQYF

J: TRBJ2-2
size: NA
D: NA
V: TRBV5-6
DNA: TGTGCCAGCAGCTTATTTCAGGTGAACACCGGGGAGCTGTTTTTT
CDR3: CASSLFQVNTGELFF

J: TRBJ2-7
size: many
D: TRBD2
V: TRBV12-3/TRBV12-4
DNA: TGTGCCAGCAGCCCGGGACTAGCGGGGACTCTAAACTACGAGCAGTACTTC
CDR3: CASSPGLAGTLNYEQYF

J: TRBJ2-5
size: few
D: NA
V: TRBV10-2
DNA: TGCGCCAGCAGTGAGTCCGGGATCCCATGGACCCAGTACTTC
CDR3: CASSESGIPWTQYF

J: TRBJ2-1
size: many
D: NA
V: TRBV7-2
DNA: TGTGCCAGCAGCTTCAACTCCTACAATGAGCAGTTCTTC
CDR3: CASSFNSYNEQFF

J: TRBJ1-5
size: many
D: NA
V: TRBV18
DNA: TGTGCCAGCTCACCAGCGGGAAACAGCAATCAGCCCCAGCATTTT
CDR3: CASSPAGNSNQPQHF

J: TRBJ2-7
size: many
D: NA
V: TRBV5-1
DNA: TGCGCCAGCAGCCCTGCTAGGCCATACTCCTACGAGCAGTACTTC
CDR3: CASSPARPYSYEQYF

J: TRBJ2-3
size: few
D: TRBD1
V: TRBV6-5
DNA: TGTGCCAGCAGTTACTCGCCAGGGGGCTGGGATACGCAGTATTTT
CDR3: CASSYSPGGWDTQYF

J: TRBJ2-1
size: many
D: NA
V: TRBV6-2/TRBV6-3
DNA: TGTGCCAGCAGTTACCCTGTCGAAGGGACCCATTTCTACAATGAGCAGTTCTTC
CDR3: CASSYPVEGTHFYNEQFF

J: TRBJ2-5
size: many
D: NA
V: TRBV10-2
DNA: TGCGCCAGCAGTGAGAATGGGAGCCCTCCAGAGACCCAGTACTTC
CDR3: CASSENGSPPETQYF

J: TRBJ2-1
size: few
D: NA
V: TRBV10-1
DNA: TGCGCCAGCAGCCGGAGCACCAACTCTTACAATGAGCAGTTCTTC
CDR3: CASSRSTNSYNEQFF

J: TRBJ2-2
size: many
D: TRBD1
V: TRBV28
DNA: TGTGCCAGCAGTTGGCCGGGACAGGGCCTGTCCGGGGAGCTGTTTTTT
CDR3: CASSWPGQGLSGELFF

J: TRBJ2-1
size: few
D: TRBD2
V: TRBV12-3/TRBV12-4
DNA: TGTGCCAGCAGCTCTAGCGGGGGTTTGGTCGATGAGCAGTTCTTC
CDR3: CASSSSGGLVDEQFF

J: TRBJ2-2
size: many
D: NA
V: TRBV20-1
DNA: TGCAGTGCTACTGGGGGGAGTAGGGGCACCGGGGAGCTGTTTTTT
CDR3: CSATGGSRGTGELFF

J: TRBJ2-7
size: many
D: NA
V: TRBV12-3/TRBV12-4
DNA: TGTGCCAGCAGCAGGACAGTGCTAAACGAGCAGTACTTC
CDR3: CASSRTVLNEQYF

J: TRBJ2-1
size: many
D: TRBD1
V: TRBV12-3/TRBV12-4
DNA: TGTGCCAGCAGTTCCCGGGACAGGGCGAACAATGAGCAGTTCTTC
CDR3: CASSSRDRANNEQFF

J: TRBJ2-5
size: NA
D: NA
V: TRBV7-8
DNA: TGTGCCAGCAGCTTAGTCGAGGGTAGTGGGGAGACCCAGTACTTC
CDR3: CASSLVEGSGETQYF

J: TRBJ2-1
size: NA
D: NA
V: TRBV6-6
DNA: TGTGCCAGCAGCCGACCGGGGGATGAGCAGTTCTTC
CDR3: CASSRPGDEQFF

J: TRBJ2-1
size: many
D: NA
V: TRBV5-1
DNA: TGCGCCAGCAGTCTCCCACAAGCGAGTCCTGACAATGAGCAGTTCTTC
CDR3: CASSLPQASPDNEQFF

J: TRBJ1-2
size: NA
D: NA
V: TRBV12-3/TRBV12-4
DNA: TGTGCCAGCAGGCTAGGAGCTAACTATGGCTACACCTTC
CDR3: CASRLGANYGYTF

J: TRBJ1-1
size: few
D: TRBD1
V: TRBV29-1
DNA: TGCAGCGCACAGGGGTATGGCACTGAAGCTTTCTTT
CDR3: CSAQGYGTEAFF

J: TRBJ2-1
size: few
D: TRBD1
V: TRBV7-9
DNA: TGTGCCAGCAGCTTAGGGGACAGGGGGACTGAGCAGTTCTTC
CDR3: CASSLGDRGTEQFF

J: TRBJ1-6
size: NA
D: NA
V: TRBV28
DNA: TGTGCCAGCAGTCCCCGGGGCAGCTATAATTCACCCCTCCACTTT
CDR3: CASSPRGSYNSPLHF

J: TRBJ2-7
size: few
D: TRBD2
V: TRBV15
DNA: TGTGCCACCAGCAGAGGTGGGGGGGGACCCGAGCAGTACTTC
CDR3: CATSRGGGGPEQYF

J: TRBJ2-7
size: NA
D: TRBD2
V: TRBV6-2/TRBV6-3
DNA: TGTGCCAGCAGGACCCACGCACAACTAGCGGGAGTCTACGAGCAGTACTTC
CDR3: CASRTHAQLAGVYEQYF

J: TRBJ1-5
size: many
D: TRBD1
V: TRBV5-1
DNA: TGCGCCAGCAGCCTTGGAGGGACAGAACCTAATCAGCCCCAGCATTTT
CDR3: CASSLGGTEPNQPQHF

J: TRBJ2-1
size: few
D: NA
V: TRBV20-1
DNA: TGCAGTGCTAGAGATAGCGTGAGGTCTGAGCAGTTCTTC
CDR3: CSARDSVRSEQFF

J: TRBJ2-3
size: few
D: TRBD2
V: TRBV5-1
DNA: TGCGCCAGCAGCACCGGGACTAGCGGGAGGGCTGGTGTGGATACGCAGTATTTT
CDR3: CASSTGTSGRAGVDTQYF

J: TRBJ2-7
size: many
D: NA
V: TRBV27
DNA: TGTGCCAGCAGTTTTATCGCTGGAGGGGGCAACTCCGAGCAGTACTTC
CDR3: CASSFIAGGGNSEQYF